These 19 T cell receptor beta chains share one sample of origin, sequenced in a study of T cells in localized non-small cell lung cancer. Clones were read by immunoSEQ multiplex PCR, and TCRdb kept only the in-frame ones, dropping some. The sample consists of 70,000 to 80,000 clones, around nine tenths of them appearing once. Specimen: peripheral blood, collected before any cancer treatment. Every receptor here comes from a woman aged 40-69 years with stage I squamous cell lung carcinoma.

This chain links TRBV13 with TRBJ1-2; 12 nucleotides match TRBD1. The V gene end was trimmed by 5 bases and the J gene end by 5 bases; junction bases not matched to a gene: 6. Per germline, CDR1 PRHDT and CDR2 FYEKMQ (reference sequence). CDR3 length: 15 amino acids. CDR3 sequence reads: CASSRGTGGEYGYTF. CDR3 nucleotides: TGTGCCAGCAGCAGAGGGACAGGGGGCGAATATGGCTACACCTTC.

The V call is TRBV7-9, the J call TRBJ1-2, with a weak D call TRBD1 (6 bases). The CDR3 is 13 amino acids. V shed 2 bases and J shed 8 bases, with 12 bases lying between them. CDR1 SEHNR and CDR2 FQNEAQ come from the germline V gene (reference sequence). The CDR3 sequence: CASSLMARGGYTF. Written as DNA, the CDR3 is TGTGCCAGCAGCTTAATGGCCAGGGGAGGCTACACCTTC.

The V gene is TRBV21-1, the J gene TRBJ1-2. TRBV21-1 counts as a pseudogene. CDR3 length: 12 residues. The CDR3 spells CASLREGHGYTF. CDR3 nucleotides: TGTGCCAGCCTAAGGGAGGGCCATGGCTACACCTTC.

This clone occurred a few times. The chain recombines TRBV5-6 with TRBJ2-1, with TRBD2 matching 9 bases. CDR3 size: 15 residues. Germline trimming cut 3 bases from V and 4 bases from J; bases unmatched to any gene: 5. CDR1 is SGHDT, CDR2 YYEEEE, per germline. CDR3 nucleotide sequence: TGTGCCAGCAGCTCTCCAAGCGGGGGGTACAATGAGCAGTTCTTC. It translates to CASSSPSGGYNEQFF.

This clone came up a few times. The chain combines TRBV4-1 with TRBJ1-1; D is possibly TRBD1 (5 bases). With 4 bases removed from V and 10 bases from J, the gap between germline ends came to 13 bases. Germline lookup yields CDR1 MGHRA and CDR2 YSYEKL. The CDR3 runs to 12 residues. CDR3: CASSPSGVAAFF. The CDR3 DNA sequence: TGCGCCAGCAGCCCTTCGGGGGTGGCAGCTTTCTTT.

V gene TRBV5-1 combines with J gene TRBJ2-3; 9 bases match TRBD1. Germline assignment: CDR1 SGHRS and CDR2 YFSETQ. This CDR3 spans 14 amino acids. The J segment lost 6 bases and the V segment lost 0 bases, leaving 2 bases of the junction unmatched. CDR3 in amino acids: CASSLGQGGDTQYF. The CDR3 region has the DNA TGCGCCAGCAGCTTGGGACAGGGGGGCGATACGCAGTATTTT.

The chain combines TRBV10-2 with TRBJ2-5, with 7 bases aligning to TRBD1. Per the germline V gene, CDR1 is WSHSY and CDR2 is SAAADI. The CDR3 spans 15 residues. Germline trimming cut 6 bases from V and 4 bases from J; bases unmatched to any gene: 11. The CDR3 sequence is CASRPTRGRPETQYF. The CDR3 DNA reads TGCGCCAGCAGACCCACGAGGGGGCGACCAGAGACCCAGTACTTC.

The chain is built from TRBV6-5 and TRBJ1-1, with D perhaps matching TRBD1 (5 bases). CDR1 and CDR2 (germline): MNHEY, SVGAGI. Trimming took off 2 bases at V and 1 base at J, with 11 bases between the two ends. CDR3 size: 15 residues. Here the CDR3 reads CASSYQEGRNTEAFF. CDR3 DNA sequence: TGTGCCAGCAGTTACCAGGAGGGGCGGAACACTGAAGCTTTCTTT.

In nucleotides, the CDR3 is TGTGCCAGCAGTTACTCCGAGGGGGTTAATTCACCCCTCCACTTT. It specifies CASSYSEGVNSPLHF. The genes are TRBV6-5 and TRBJ1-6, with D perhaps matching TRBD1 (6 bases). The V gene lost 0 bases and the J gene lost 6 bases, with 9 bases spanning the gap. The CDR3 contains 15 residues. CDR1 and CDR2 from the germline V gene are MNHEY and SVGAGI.

Turning to this clone: A junction boundary mismatches the germline segment, possibly from a read error. The chain links TRBV11-2 to TRBJ2-3, with 13 bases lining up with TRBD2. The germline gives CDR1 SGHAT, CDR2 FQNNGV. The CDR3 has 16 residues. The CDR3 loop is CASNLLAGGLADTQYF. The DNA of the CDR3 is TGTGCCAGCAACTTACTAGCGGGGGGGCTGGCAGATACGCAGTATTTT.

The chain couples TRBV7-9 to TRBJ2-3, with 10 bases lining up with TRBD1. The CDR3 loop spans 18 amino acids. J lost 0 bases, V lost 5 bases, and 11 bases had no gene match. From germline, CDR1 is SEHNR and CDR2 FQNEAQ (reference sequence). As DNA, the CDR3 is TGTGCCAGCAGCACACCGAAACGGGACAGGGGTAGCACAGATACGCAGTATTTT. As protein: CASSTPKRDRGSTDTQYF.

The chain employs TRBV4-2 and TRBJ1-3, with D tentatively TRBD1 (5 bases). The CDR3 extends over 15 amino acids. The V and J ends lost 0 bases and 1 base respectively, with 7 bases between them. In germline, CDR1 is LGHNA, CDR2 YNFKEQ. The CDR3 bases are TGTGCCAGCAGCCAAGATGCAGGGTCTGGAAACACCATATATTTT. Encoded protein: CASSQDAGSGNTIYF.

The chain combines TRBV2 with TRBJ1-1; D is possibly TRBD1 (6 bases). This CDR3 spans 15 amino acids. Germline V gene data show CDR1 as SNHLY and CDR2 as FYNNEI. Trimming stripped 5 bases from V and 1 base from J, with 14 bases between. The CDR3 DNA sequence: TGTGCCAGCAGTTGGGCACAGGGAGGGAACACTGAAGCTTTCTTT. This translates into CASSWAQGGNTEAFF.

The chain joins TRBV7-8 to TRBJ2-2; no clear D. Germline V lookup: CDR1 SGHVS, CDR2 FQNEAQ. V lost 1 base and J lost 4, with 10 bases in between. The CDR3 is 15 residues long. Here the CDR3 reads CASSLVGITTGELFF. CDR3 DNA: TGTGCCAGCAGCTTAGTAGGGATAACCACCGGGGAGCTGTTTTTT.

The chain recombines TRBV27 with TRBJ1-2; no reliable D call. CDR3 size: 13 residues. With 3 bases removed from V and 5 bases from J, the gap between germline ends came to 10 bases. CDR1 and CDR2 (germline): MNHEY, SMNVEV (reference sequence). The CDR3 region is CASSFQSGYGYTF. In DNA, the CDR3 is TGTGCCAGCAGTTTTCAGTCAGGTTATGGCTACACCTTC.

The genes are TRBV7-8 and TRBJ2-3; the match to TRBD1 covers 7 bases. Germline loops: CDR1 SGHVS, CDR2 FQNEAQ. CDR3 length: 15 amino acids. Losses at the gene ends were 6 bases for V and 2 bases for J; bases not matched to a gene: 8. CDR3 residues: CASRLGDSHTDTQYF. DNA of the CDR3: TGTGCCAGCAGGTTGGGGGACAGCCACACAGATACGCAGTATTTT. Filled out from reference TRBV7-8 and TRBJ2-3, the complete variable domain reads GAGVSQSPRYKVAKRGQDVALRCDPISGHVSLFWYQQALGQGPEFLTYFQNEAQLDKSGLPSDRFFAERPEGSVSTLKIQRTQQEDSAVYLCASRLGDSHTDTQYFGPGTRLTVL.

The CDR3 bases are TGTGCCACTATGACAGGGGGAAACACCATATATTTT. Translating gives CATMTGGNTIYF. The chain recombines TRBV25-1 with TRBJ1-3; 7 bases match TRBD1. V was pared by 10 bases and J by 4 bases, with 4 bases of the junction left unmatched. Per germline, CDR1 MGHDK and CDR2 SYGVNS. CDR3 size: 12 residues.

The chain has TRBV19 and TRBJ2-2; 9 bases are shared with TRBD1. V gave up 9 bases and J gave up 6 bases; unmatched junction bases: 8. CDR3 length: 14 residues. Germline lookup yields CDR1 LNHDA and CDR2 SQIVND (reference sequence). DNA for the CDR3: TGTGCCAGCAATTCCCGGGACAGGGCCGGGGAGCTGTTTTTT. Translation gives CASNSRDRAGELFF. Variable domain in full (rest from reference TRBV19 and TRBJ2-2): DGGITQSPKYLFRKEGQNVTLSCEQNLNHDAMYWYRQDPGQGLRLIYYSQIVNDFQKGDIAEGYSVSREKKESFPLTVTSAQKNPTAFYLCASNSRDRAGELFFGEGSRLTVL.

V and J are TRBV7-2 and TRBJ2-7; the D gene could be TRBD1 or TRBD2 (6 bases each). The CDR3 loop spans 14 amino acids. Looked up from germline, CDR1 is SGHTA and CDR2 is FQGNSA. V was clipped by 5 bases and J by 10 bases, with 21 bases between them. The CDR3 sequence is CASSPGAGRGEQYF. The CDR3 region has the DNA TGTGCCAGCAGCCCGGGGGCAGGAAGGGGAGAACAGTACTTC.